This T cell receptor (beta chain) was retrieved from a study of blood T cells in healthy people across ages. Whole-study findings and limits: PBMCs were not sorted, which prevented a conclusive comparison of naive versus antigen-experienced cells. Per million T cells, TCR beta diversity dropped roughly linearly as age increased.

The use of a sample-barcoded 5' primer and a J-beta primer mix characterized a second PCR of about 7 to 12 cycles. Each TCR beta cDNA got a 12-nucleotide random molecular identifier. TCRdb re-analysed the 5' RACE reads in MiXCR, keeping a single row per CDR3 protein. The sample shows roughly 1,800,000 distinct CDR3 sequences, 49% of them seen only once. Worth noting for this clonotype: What it binds is not known.

Germline loops: CDR1 SGHVS, CDR2 FQNEAQ. This CDR3 spans 20 amino acids. V was clipped by 5 bases and J by 3 bases; unmatched bases: 21. This rearrangement joins TRBV7-8 to TRBJ1-2, with 10 bases matching TRBD1. The sample comprised blood. The sequence came from a woman aged 40-49 years in good health. The CDR3 DNA follows: TGTGCCAGCAGCACTCCACCCTCGGGGACAGGGGAAAATAGGGACTATGGCTACACCTTC. This gives the protein CASSTPPSGTGENRDYGYTF.